This T cell receptor (beta chain) is from a study of T cells in Graves' hyperthyroidism and ophthalmopathy. Study observations and caveats: In the blood, most expanded thyroid clonotypes above 0.001 appeared as well. Model output signaled ophthalmopathy a median about 6.3 months ahead of onset.

On this clonotype itself: As yet, its antigen is unknown.

Pregnant or lactating patients were excluded, as were those with uncontrolled infection or other autoimmune disease. Each 10 ml fresh peripheral blood draw supplied the PBMCs. Using RNA transcripts as the source, TCR beta CDR3 regions were amplified. The study used the HTBI primer set for a first-round RT-PCR of the TCR CDR3. One entry per CDR3 protein, called by TCRdb with MiXCR from the multiplex PCR reads. The profile covers about 760,000 distinct CDR3 sequences, with about 35% appearing a single time and around 30% taken by the ten largest. This TCR derives from a woman aged 40 to 49 with Graves' hyperthyroidism. The specimen was blood.

CDR3 in amino acids: CASSENRVANYGYTF. CDR3 in DNA: TGTGCCAGCAGCGAAAACAGGGTTGCTAACTATGGCTACACCTTC. The chain links TRBV7-3 to TRBJ1-2; TRBD1 is a possible D gene (6 bases). V was trimmed by 5 bases and J by 0 bases, leaving 13 bases between them. The CDR3 extends over 15 amino acids. Germline V gives CDR1 SGHTA, CDR2 FQGTGA.